This T cell receptor beta chain was recovered during a study of blood T cell repertoires in COVID-19. This clone was seen only a few times. Trimming cost V 4 bases and J 2 bases, with 7 bases left between them. This CDR3 spans 12 amino acids. CDR1 and CDR2 from the germline V gene are SQVTM and ANQGSEA. The repertoire was sequenced with immunoSEQ multiplex PCR; TCRdb's copy has only in-frame clones and lacks some. The table lists about 200,000 clones, around 83% of them singletons. Sequencing used peripheral blood. V is TRBV29-1 and J is TRBJ2-3, with D perhaps TRBD1 (6 bases). This sequence was found in a woman between 45 and 65 years old with acute or convalescent COVID-19. DNA for the CDR3: TGCAGCGTTGGGGGACACACAGATACGCAGTATTTT. Translating it yields CSVGGHTDTQYF.